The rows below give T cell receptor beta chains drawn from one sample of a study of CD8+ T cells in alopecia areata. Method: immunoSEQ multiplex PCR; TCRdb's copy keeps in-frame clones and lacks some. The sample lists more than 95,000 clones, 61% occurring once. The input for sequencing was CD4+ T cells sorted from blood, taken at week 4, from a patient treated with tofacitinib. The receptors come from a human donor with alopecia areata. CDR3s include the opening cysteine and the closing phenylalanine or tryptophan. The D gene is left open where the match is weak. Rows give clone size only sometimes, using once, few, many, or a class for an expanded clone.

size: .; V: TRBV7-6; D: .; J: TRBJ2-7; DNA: TGTGCCAGCAGCAGGGGACTCCTGCCTGTAGACGAGCAGTACTTC; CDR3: CASSRGLLPVDEQYF
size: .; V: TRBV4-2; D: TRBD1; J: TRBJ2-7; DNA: TGTGCCAGCAGCCCCGGGACAGGGGGCTACGAGCAGTACTTC; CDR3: CASSPGTGGYEQYF
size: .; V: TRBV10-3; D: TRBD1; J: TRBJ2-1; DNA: TGTGCCATCAGTGAGGGTACAGGGGGCGGCATCAACAATGAGCAGTTCTTC; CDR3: CAISEGTGGGINNEQFF
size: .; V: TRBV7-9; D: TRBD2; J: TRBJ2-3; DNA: TGTGCCAGCAGATTGACTAGCGGGAGGCTACTGGATACGCAGTATTTT; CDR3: CASRLTSGRLLDTQYF
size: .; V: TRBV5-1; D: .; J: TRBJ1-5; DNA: TGCGCCAGCAGCTTTGGGGTCGGGGGGAATCAGCCCCAGCATTTT; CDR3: CASSFGVGGNQPQHF
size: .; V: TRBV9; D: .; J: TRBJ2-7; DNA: TGTGCCAGCAGCGTAGCACCCTCCTACGAGCAGTACTTC; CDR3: CASSVAPSYEQYF
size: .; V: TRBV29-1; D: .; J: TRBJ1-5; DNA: TGCAGCGCTGGGACGGACCAAGGGCAGCCCCAGCATTTT; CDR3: CSAGTDQGQPQHF
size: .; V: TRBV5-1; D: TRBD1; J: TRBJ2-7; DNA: TGCGCCAGCAGCGCGACACAGGGGGCTGGCGAGCAGTACTTC; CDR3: CASSATQGAGEQYF
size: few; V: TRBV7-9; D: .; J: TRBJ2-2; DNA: TGTGCCAGCAGCTTAGACCCCCTCACCGGGGAGCTGTTTTTT; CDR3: CASSLDPLTGELFF
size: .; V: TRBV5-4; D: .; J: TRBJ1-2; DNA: TGTGCCAGCAGCTTGCCGGGGGGCGCTGGGAATGGCTACACCTTC; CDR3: CASSLPGGAGNGYTF
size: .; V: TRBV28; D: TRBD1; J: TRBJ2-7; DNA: TGTGCCAGCAGTTTTCGAGGGACAGGGCCCTACGAGCAGTACTTC; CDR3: CASSFRGTGPYEQYF
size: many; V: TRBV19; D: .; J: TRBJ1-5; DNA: TGTGCCAGTAGTTCCGGGGATAGACAGCCCCAGCATTTT; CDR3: CASSSGDRQPQHF
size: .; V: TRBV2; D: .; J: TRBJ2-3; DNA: TGTGCCAGCGGCGGATCTAGAAACACAATAAAGGCAGATACGCAGTATTTT; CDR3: CASGGSRNTIKADTQYF
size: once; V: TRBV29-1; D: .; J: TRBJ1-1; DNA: TGCAGCGTTGCCCCCCGTTTAGGGAACACTGAAGCTTTCTTT; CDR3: CSVAPRLGNTEAFF
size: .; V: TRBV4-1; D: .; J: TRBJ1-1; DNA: TGCGCCAGCAGCCAACCGACGGTGAACACTGAAGCTTTCTTT; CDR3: CASSQPTVNTEAFF
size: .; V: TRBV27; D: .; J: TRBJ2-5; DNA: TGTGCCAGCAGTTTAATCGGGCTAGAAGAGACCCAGTACTTC; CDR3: CASSLIGLEETQYF
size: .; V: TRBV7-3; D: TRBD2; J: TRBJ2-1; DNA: TGTGCCAGCAGCTTGACCGTAGCTAGCGGGAGTAATGAGCAGTTCTTC; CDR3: CASSLTVASGSNEQFF
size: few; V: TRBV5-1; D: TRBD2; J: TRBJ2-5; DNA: TGCGCCAGCAGCCCCGGGACTAGCCTTGAGACCCAGTACTTC; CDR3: CASSPGTSLETQYF
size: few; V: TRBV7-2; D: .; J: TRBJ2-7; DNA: TGTGCCAGCAGCTTAGCTCGTAGGGGCGAGCAGTACTTC; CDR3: CASSLARRGEQYF
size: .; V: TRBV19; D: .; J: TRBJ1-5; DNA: TGTGCCAGTAGTATAAGGTCCCCAAGCAATCAGCCCCAGCATTTT; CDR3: CASSIRSPSNQPQHF
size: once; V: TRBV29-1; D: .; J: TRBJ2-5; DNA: TGCAGCGTTGTGGCGGTAGCCAAAGAGACCCAGTACTTC; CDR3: CSVVAVAKETQYF
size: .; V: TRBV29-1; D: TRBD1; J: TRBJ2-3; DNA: TGCAGCGTCCTGGACAGGCCCTTCCTCACAGATACGCAGTATTTT; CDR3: CSVLDRPFLTDTQYF
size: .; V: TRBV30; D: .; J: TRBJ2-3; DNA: TGTGCCTGGAGTGTCTATTCGGATACGCAGTATTTT; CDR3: CAWSVYSDTQYF
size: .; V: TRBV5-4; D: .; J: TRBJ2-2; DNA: TGTGCCAGCAGCACCCGACTAGCGAACACCGGGGAGCTGTTTTTT; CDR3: CASSTRLANTGELFF
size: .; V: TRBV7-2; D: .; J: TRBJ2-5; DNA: TGTGCCAGCAGCTATGCCCAAGAGACCCAGTACTTC; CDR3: CASSYAQETQYF
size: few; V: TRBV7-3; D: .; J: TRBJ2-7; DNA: TGTGCCAGCAGCTTAAGAGGTGGTAGCCGGAACGAGCAGTACTTC; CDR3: CASSLRGGSRNEQYF
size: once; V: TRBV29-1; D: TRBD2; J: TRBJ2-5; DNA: TGCAGCACGAGGCCTAGCGGGAGACAGGAGACCCAGTACTTC; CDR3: CSTRPSGRQETQYF
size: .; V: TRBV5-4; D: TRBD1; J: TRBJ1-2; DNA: TGTGCCAGCAGCTCCGGGGACTGGACAGGGCTCCTCTATGGCTACACCTTC; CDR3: CASSSGDWTGLLYGYTF
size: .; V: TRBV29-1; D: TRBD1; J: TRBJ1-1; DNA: TGCAGCGGGGGACAGATGAACACTGAAGCTTTCTTT; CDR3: CSGGQMNTEAFF
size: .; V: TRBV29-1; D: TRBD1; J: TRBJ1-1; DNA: TGCAGCGGATACTTGGACAGGGTGAACACTGAAGCTTTCTTT; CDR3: CSGYLDRVNTEAFF
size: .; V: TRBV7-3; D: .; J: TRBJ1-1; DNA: TGTGCCAGCAGTGGGACACCGAACACTGAAGCTTTCTTT; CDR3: CASSGTPNTEAFF
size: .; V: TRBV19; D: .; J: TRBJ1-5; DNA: TGTGCCAGTAGTATCCCACAGAGCAATCAGCCCCAGCATTTT; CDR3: CASSIPQSNQPQHF
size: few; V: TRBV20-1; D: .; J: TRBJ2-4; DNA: TGCAGCCCACCCGGGGAAAACATTCAGTACTTC; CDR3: CSPPGENIQYF